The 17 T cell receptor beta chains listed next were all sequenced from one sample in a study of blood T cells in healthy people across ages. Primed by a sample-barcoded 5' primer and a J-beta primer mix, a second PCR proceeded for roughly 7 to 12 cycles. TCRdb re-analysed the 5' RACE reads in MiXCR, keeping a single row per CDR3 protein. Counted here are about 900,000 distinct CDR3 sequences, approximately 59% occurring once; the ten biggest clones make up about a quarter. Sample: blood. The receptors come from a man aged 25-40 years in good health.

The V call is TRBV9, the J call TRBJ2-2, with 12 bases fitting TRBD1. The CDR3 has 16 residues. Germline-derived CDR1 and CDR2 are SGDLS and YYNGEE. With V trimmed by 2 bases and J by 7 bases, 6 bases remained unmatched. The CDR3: CASSVGTGGAGGELFF. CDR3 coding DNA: TGTGCCAGCAGCGTTGGGACAGGGGGCGCCGGCGGGGAGCTGTTTTTT.

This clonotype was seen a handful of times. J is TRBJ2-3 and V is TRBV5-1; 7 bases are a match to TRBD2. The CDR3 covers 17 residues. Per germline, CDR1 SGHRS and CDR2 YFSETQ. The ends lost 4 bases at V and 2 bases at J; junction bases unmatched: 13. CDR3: CASSQGTTSYSTDTQYF. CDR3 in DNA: TGCGCCAGCAGCCAAGGGACTACCTCGTACTCCACAGATACGCAGTATTTT.

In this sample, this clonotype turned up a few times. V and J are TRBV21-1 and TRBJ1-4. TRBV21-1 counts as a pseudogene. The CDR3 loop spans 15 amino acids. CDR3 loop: CASSPPGLQVPKLFF. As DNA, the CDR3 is TGTGCCAGCAGCCCCCCAGGACTCCAAGTTCCCAAACTGTTTTTT.

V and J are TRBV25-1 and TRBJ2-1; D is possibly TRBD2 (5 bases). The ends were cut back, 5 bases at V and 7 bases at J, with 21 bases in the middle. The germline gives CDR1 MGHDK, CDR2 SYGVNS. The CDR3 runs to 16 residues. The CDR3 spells CASSLHSGISSNEQFF. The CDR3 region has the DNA TGTGCCAGCAGTCTTCACTCCGGGATTTCTAGTAATGAGCAGTTCTTC.

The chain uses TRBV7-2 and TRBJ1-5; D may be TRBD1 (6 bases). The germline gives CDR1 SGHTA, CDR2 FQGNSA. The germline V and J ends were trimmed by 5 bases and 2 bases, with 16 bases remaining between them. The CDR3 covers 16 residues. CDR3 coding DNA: TGTGCCAGCAGCCCCATACAGGGATTGGGCAATCAGCCCCAGCATTTT. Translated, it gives CASSPIQGLGNQPQHF.

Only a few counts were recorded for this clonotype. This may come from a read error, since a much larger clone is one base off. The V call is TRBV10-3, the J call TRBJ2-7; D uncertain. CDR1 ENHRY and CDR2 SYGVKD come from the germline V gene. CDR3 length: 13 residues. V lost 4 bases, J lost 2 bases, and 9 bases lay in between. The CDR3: CAISGQVAYEQYF. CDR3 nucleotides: TGTGCCATCAGTGGGCAGGTGGCCTACGAGCAGTACTTC.

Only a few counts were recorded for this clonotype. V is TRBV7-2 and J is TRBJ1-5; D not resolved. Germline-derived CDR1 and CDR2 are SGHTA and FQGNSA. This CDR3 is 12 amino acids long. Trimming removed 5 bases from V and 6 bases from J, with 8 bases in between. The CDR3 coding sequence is TGTGCCAGCAGCCACCCGAGTCAGCCCCAGCATTTT. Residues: CASSHPSQPQHF.

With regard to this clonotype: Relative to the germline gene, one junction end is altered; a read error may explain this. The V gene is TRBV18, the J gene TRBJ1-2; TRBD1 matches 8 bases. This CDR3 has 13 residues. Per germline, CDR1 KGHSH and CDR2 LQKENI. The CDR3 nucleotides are TGTGTCAGCTCCATACAGGGGGACGCTGGCTACACCTTC. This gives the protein CVSSIQGDAGYTF.

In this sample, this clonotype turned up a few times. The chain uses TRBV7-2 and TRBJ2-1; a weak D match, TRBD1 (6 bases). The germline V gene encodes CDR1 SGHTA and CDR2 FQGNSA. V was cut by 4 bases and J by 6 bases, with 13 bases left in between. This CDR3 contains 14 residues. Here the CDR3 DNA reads TGTGCCAGCAGCTCTGACAGGTATCTCAATGAGCAGTTCTTC. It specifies CASSSDRYLNEQFF.

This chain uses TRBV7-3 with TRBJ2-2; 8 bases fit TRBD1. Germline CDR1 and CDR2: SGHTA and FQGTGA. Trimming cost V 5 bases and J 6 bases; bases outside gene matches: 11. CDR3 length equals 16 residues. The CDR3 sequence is CASSPNRGADSGELFF. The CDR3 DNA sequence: TGTGCCAGCAGCCCGAACAGGGGGGCGGATTCCGGGGAGCTGTTTTTT. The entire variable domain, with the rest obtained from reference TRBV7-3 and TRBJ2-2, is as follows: GAGVSQTPSNKVTEKGKYVELRCDPISGHTALYWYRQSLGQGPEFLIYFQGTGAADDSGLPNDRFFAVRPEGSVSTLKIQRTERGDSAVYLCASSPNRGADSGELFFGEGSRLTVL.

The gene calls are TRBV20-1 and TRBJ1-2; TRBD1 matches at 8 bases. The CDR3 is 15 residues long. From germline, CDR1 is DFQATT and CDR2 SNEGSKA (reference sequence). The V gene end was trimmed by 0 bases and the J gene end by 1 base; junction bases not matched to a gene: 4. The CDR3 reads CSARDGQGGNYGYTF. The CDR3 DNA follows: TGCAGTGCTAGAGACGGACAGGGAGGTAACTATGGCTACACCTTC.

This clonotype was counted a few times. CDR3 DNA: TGCAGTGCTAGAGATTTGGATAGCGGGGTTCAGTACTTC. The encoded protein is CSARDLDSGVQYF. V gene TRBV20-1 combines with J gene TRBJ2-4; TRBD2 agrees at 8 bases. This CDR3 has 13 residues. Germline V gene data show CDR1 as DFQATT and CDR2 as SNEGSKA (reference sequence). Trimming took 0 bases from V and 11 from J; bases not matched to a gene: 6.

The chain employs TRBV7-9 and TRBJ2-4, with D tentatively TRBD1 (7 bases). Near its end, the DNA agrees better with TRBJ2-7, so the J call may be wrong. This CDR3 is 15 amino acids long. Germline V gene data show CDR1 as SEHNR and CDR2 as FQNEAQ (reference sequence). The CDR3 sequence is CASSLDPTGRNEQYF. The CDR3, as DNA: TGTGCCAGCAGCTTAGACCCGACAGGGAGGAACGAGCAGTACTTC.

The CDR3 sequence: CSAGGDLSEQFF. The CDR3 DNA follows: TGCAGTGCCGGTGGGGACCTGAGTGAGCAGTTCTTC. The chain uses TRBV20-1 and TRBJ2-1, with D perhaps being TRBD1 or TRBD2 (5 bases each). The CDR3 is 12 amino acids. In germline, CDR1 is DFQATT, CDR2 SNEGSKA (reference sequence). The germline V and J ends were trimmed by 6 bases and 9 bases, with 15 bases remaining between them.

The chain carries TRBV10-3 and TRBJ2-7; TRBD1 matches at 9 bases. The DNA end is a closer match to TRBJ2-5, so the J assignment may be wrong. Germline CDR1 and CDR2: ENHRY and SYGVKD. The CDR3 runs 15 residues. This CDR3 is CAISQDRGFQETQYF. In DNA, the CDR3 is TGTGCCATCAGCCAGGACAGGGGATTTCAAGAGACCCAGTACTTC.

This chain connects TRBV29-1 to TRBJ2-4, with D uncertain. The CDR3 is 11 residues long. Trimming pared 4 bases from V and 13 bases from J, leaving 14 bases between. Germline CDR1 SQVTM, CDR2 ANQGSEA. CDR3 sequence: CSVGQLERQYF. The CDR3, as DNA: TGCAGCGTTGGGCAGCTTGAAAGGCAGTACTTC.

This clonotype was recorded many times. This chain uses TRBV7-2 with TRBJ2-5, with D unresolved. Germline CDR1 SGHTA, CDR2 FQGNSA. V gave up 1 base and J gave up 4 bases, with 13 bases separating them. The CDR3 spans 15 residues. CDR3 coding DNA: TGTGCCAGCAGCTTAGATGGCCAGTTGGTAGAGACCCAGTACTTC. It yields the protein CASSLDGQLVETQYF.